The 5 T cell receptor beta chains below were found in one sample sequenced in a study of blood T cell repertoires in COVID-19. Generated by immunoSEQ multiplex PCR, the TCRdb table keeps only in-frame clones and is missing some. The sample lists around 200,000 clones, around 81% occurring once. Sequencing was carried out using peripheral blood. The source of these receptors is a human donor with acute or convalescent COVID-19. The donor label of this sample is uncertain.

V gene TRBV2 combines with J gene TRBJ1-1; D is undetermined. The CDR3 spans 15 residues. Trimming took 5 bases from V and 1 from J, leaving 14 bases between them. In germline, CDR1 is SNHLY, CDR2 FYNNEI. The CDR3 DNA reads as TGTGCCAGCAGTCCTGACGGTTGGGCGAACACTGAAGCTTTCTTT. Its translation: CASSPDGWANTEAFF.

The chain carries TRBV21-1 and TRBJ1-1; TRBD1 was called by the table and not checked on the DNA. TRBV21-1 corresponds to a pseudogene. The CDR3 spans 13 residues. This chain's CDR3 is CASRDTWNTEAFF. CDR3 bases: TGTGCCAGCCGCGACACTTGGAACACTGAAGCTTTCTTT.

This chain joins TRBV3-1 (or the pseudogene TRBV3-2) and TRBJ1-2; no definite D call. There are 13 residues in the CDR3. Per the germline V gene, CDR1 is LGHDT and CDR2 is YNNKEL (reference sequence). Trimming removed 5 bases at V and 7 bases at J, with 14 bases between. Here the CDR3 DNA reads TGTGCCAGCAGCGCACGACTAAACAGTGGCTACACCTTC. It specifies CASSARLNSGYTF.

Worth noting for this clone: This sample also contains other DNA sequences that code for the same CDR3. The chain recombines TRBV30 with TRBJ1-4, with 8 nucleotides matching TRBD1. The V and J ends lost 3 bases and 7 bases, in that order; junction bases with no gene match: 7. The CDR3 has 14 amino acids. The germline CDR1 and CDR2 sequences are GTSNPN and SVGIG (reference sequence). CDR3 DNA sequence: TGTGCCTGGAGCCAGGGGGCGGTGGGTGAAAAACTGTTTTTT. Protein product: CAWSQGAVGEKLFF.

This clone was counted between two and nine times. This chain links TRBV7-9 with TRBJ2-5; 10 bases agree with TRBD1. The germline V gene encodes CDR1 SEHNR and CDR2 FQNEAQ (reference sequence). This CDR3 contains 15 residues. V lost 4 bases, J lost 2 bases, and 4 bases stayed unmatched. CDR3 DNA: TGTGCCAGCAGCTACGACAGGGGGCTACAAGAGACCCAGTACTTC. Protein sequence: CASSYDRGLQETQYF.